This is a list of T cell receptor beta chains from one sample in a study of T cell responses to AZD1222 COVID-19 vaccine. The method was immunoSEQ multiplex PCR; TCRdb's version includes in-frame clones alone and lacks a portion of them. The table includes approximately 92,000 clones, roughly 85% detected once. The source was peripheral blood, collected on day 0 of AZD1222 vaccination. The origin of the receptors is an adult in good health. Each CDR3 is given with its conserved first and last residue. Fields, in order: clone size, V gene, J gene, CDR3 protein. For some rows the clone size is stated as once, few or many, or as a class when expanded; others skip it.

NA	TRBV6-4	TRBJ2-6	CASSDGGGSNVLTF
NA	TRBV5-6	TRBJ1-3	CASSLSRDRVRNTIYF
NA	TRBV7-3	TRBJ1-1	CASSLQGRTEAFF
NA	TRBV12-3/TRBV12-4	TRBJ1-1	CASNVDINTEAFF
NA	TRBV25-1	TRBJ2-3	CASSKSGTDTDTQYF
NA	TRBV29-1	TRBJ1-2	CSVEDWQGGGYTF
once	TRBV7-8	TRBJ2-1	CASSLLEGVGEQFF
NA	TRBV19	TRBJ1-4	CASSMGRLNEKLFF
NA	TRBV4-1	TRBJ2-2	CASSQGLAGAPGELFF
NA	TRBV6-5	TRBJ2-1	CASSLRELSYNEQFF
NA	TRBV18	TRBJ1-6	CASSPTGGLSGNSPLHF
NA	TRBV6-2/TRBV6-3	TRBJ1-3	CASSTRDGKQADGNTIYF
NA	TRBV7-6	TRBJ2-1	CASSLGPYNEQFF
NA	TRBV11-2	TRBJ2-6	CASSSIGARSGANVLTF
once	TRBV18	TRBJ1-4	CASSPGQEEKLFF
many	TRBV29-1	TRBJ1-2	CSVQGAFTGGTYGYTF
NA	TRBV4-3	TRBJ2-7	CASSQLAGGLYEQYF
NA	TRBV7-3	TRBJ2-3	CASSLTRLHTDTQYF
NA	TRBV30	TRBJ2-2	CAGTGANTGELFF
once	TRBV18	TRBJ1-5	CASSSTGLNQPQHF
NA	TRBV4-1	TRBJ1-2	CASTPGIEQKYYGYTF
NA	TRBV2	TRBJ2-5	CASQLQETQYF